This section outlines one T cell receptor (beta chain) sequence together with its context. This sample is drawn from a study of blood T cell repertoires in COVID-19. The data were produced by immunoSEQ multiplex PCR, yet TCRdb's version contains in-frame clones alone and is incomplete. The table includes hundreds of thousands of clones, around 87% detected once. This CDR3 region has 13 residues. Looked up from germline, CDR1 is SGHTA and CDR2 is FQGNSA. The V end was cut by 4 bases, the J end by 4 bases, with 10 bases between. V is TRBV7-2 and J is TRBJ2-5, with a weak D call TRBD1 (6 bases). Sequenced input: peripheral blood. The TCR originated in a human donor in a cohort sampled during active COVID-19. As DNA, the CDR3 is TGTGCCAGCAGCTCACAGGGCAGAGAGACCCAGTACTTC. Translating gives CASSSQGRETQYF.